Here is one T cell receptor (beta chain) with its context. Antigen: not known. This sample is drawn from a study of T-cell memory formation after mild COVID-19. TCRdb processed the 5' RACE reads anew with MiXCR; each CDR3 protein has one entry. The sample lists hundreds of thousands of distinct CDR3 sequences, about a sixth occurring once. Broader study findings: Memory cells collected pre-infection included some clones that later responded, suggesting cross-reactive memory joined. Mainly in CM and EM were contracting CD4+ clones; CD8+ were in EMRA.

Germline-derived CDR1 and CDR2 are SGHNT and YYREEE (reference sequence). V was shortened by 2 bases and J by 10 bases, with 10 bases between the two germline ends. The CDR3 runs to 12 residues. The rearrangement joins TRBV5-4 to TRBJ2-1; D not resolved. The clonotype comes from an adult woman who had mild COVID-19 (a few samples of this study predate the infection). Cell type and time point are not known. The sample comprised PBMCs or a T cell subset sorted from them (not recorded which). CDR3 protein: CASSFYSLEQFF. DNA of the CDR3: TGTGCCAGCAGCTTCTACAGCCTAGAGCAGTTCTTC.